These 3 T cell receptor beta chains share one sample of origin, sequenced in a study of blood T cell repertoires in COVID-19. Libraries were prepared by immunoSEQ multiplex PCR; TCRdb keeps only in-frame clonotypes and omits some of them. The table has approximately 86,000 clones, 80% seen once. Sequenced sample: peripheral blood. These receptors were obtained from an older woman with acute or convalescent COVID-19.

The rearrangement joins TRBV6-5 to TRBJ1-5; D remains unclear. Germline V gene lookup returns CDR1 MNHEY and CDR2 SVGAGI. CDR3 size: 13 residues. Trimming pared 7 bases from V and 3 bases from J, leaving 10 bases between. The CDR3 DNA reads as TGTGCCAGCATCCCGTGGCCCAATCAGCCCCAGCATTTT. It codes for CASIPWPNQPQHF.

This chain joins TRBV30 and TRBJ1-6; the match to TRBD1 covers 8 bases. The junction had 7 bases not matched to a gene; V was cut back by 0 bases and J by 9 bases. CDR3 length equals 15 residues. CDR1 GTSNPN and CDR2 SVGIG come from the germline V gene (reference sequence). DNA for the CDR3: TGTGCCTGGAGTGTACAGCAGGGGGCAAGTTCACCCCTCCACTTT. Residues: CAWSVQQGASSPLHF.

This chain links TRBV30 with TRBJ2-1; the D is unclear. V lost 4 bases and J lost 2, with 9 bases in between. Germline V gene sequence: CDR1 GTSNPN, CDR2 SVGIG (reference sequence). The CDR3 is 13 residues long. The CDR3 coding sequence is TGTGCCTGGATAAGGAGCGCCTACAATGAGCAGTTCTTC. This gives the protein CAWIRSAYNEQFF.